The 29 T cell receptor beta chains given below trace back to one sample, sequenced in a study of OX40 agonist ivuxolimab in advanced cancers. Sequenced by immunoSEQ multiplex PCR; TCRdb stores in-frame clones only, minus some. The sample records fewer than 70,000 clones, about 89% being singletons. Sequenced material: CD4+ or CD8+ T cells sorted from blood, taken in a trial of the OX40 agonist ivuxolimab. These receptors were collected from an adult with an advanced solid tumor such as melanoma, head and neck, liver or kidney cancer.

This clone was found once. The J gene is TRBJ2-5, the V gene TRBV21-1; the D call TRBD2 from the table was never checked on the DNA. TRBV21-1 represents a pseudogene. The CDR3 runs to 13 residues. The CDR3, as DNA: TGTGCCAGCAGCAAAGTACCTTCGAAGGAGCAGTACTTC. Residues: CASSKVPSKEQYF.

CDR3 bases: TGCAGTGCCCTACAGGGGGACGAGCAGTACTTC. Its translation: CSALQGDEQYF. This chain joins TRBV20-1 and TRBJ2-7, with TRBD1 matching over 8 bases. This CDR3 comprises 11 residues. The trim removed 6 bases at V and 5 bases at J, leaving 3 bases unmatched. CDR1 DFQATT and CDR2 SNEGSKA come from the germline V gene (reference sequence).

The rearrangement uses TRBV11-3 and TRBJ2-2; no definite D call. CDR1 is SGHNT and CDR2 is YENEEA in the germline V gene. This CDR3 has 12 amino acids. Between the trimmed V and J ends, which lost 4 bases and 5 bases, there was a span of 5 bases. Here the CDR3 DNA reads TGTGCCAGCAGCTCTTTGACCGGGGAGCTGTTTTTT. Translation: CASSSLTGELFF.

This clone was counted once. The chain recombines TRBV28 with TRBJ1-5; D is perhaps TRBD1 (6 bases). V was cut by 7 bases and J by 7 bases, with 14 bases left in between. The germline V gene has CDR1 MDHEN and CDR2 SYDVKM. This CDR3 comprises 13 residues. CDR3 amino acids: CASTLGGPQPQHF. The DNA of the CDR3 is TGTGCCAGCACCCTAGGGGGGCCGCAGCCCCAGCATTTT.

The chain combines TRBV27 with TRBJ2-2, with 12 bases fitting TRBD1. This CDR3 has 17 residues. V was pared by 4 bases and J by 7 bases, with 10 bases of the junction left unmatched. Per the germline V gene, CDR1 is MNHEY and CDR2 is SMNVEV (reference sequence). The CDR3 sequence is CASSSFGTGGKGGELFF. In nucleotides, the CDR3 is TGTGCCAGCAGTTCCTTTGGGACAGGGGGCAAGGGCGGGGAGCTGTTTTTT.

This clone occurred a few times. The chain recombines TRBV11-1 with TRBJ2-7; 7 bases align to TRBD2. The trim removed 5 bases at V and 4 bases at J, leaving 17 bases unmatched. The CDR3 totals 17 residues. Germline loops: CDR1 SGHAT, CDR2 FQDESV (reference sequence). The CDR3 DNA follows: TGTGCCAGCAGCAGCTCTGGTGGGGGAGGGCGGTTTTACGAGCAGTACTTC. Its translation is CASSSSGGGGRFYEQYF.

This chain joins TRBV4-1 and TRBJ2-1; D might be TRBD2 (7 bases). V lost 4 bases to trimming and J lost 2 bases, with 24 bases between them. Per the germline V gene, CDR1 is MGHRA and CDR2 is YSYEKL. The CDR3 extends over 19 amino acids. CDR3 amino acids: CASSPWTATKAGAYNEQFF. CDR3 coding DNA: TGCGCCAGCAGCCCCTGGACAGCAACCAAGGCGGGGGCCTACAATGAGCAGTTCTTC.

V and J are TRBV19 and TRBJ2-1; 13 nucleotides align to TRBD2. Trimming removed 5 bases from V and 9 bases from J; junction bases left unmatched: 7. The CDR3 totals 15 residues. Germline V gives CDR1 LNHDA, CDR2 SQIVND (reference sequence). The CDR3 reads CASSLLAGGPGEQFF. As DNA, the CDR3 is TGTGCCAGTAGTTTACTAGCGGGAGGGCCTGGTGAGCAGTTCTTC.

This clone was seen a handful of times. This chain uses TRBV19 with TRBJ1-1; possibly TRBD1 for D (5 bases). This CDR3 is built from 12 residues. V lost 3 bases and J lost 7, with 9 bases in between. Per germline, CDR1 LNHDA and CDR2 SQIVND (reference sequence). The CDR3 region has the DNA TGTGCCAGTAGTATCGCCAGGGTTGAAGCTTTCTTT. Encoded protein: CASSIARVEAFF.

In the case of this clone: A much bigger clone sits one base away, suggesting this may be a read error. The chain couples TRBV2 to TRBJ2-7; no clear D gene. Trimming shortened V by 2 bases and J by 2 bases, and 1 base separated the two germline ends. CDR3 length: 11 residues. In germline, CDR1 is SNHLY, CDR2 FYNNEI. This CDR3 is CASSETYEQYF. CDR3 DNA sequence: TGTGCCAGCAGTGAAACCTACGAGCAGTACTTC.

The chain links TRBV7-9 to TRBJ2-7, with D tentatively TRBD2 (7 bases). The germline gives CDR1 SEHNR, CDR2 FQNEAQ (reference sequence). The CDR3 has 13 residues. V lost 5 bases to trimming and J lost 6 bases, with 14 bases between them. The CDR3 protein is CASSTAGASEQYF. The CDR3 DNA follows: TGTGCCAGCAGCACCGCGGGGGCTTCCGAGCAGTACTTC.

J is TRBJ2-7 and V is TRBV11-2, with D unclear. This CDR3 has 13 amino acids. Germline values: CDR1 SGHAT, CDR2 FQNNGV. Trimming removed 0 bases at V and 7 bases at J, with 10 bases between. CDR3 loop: CASSLDRYKEQYF. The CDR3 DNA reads TGTGCCAGCAGCTTAGATCGCTACAAAGAGCAGTACTTC.

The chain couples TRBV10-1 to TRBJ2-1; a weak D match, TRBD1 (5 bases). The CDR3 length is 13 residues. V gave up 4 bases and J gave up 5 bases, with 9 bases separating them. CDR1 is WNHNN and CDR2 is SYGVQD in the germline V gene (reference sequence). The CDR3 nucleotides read TGCGCCAGCAGTGCAGGGATACACAATGAGCAGTTCTTC. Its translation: CASSAGIHNEQFF.

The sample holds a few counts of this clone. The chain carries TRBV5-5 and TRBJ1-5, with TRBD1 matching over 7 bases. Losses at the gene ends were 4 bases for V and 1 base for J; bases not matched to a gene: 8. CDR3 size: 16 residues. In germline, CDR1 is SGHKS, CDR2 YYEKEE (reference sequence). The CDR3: CASSLTGVESNQPQHF. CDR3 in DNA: TGTGCCAGCAGCCTCACAGGGGTGGAGAGCAATCAGCCCCAGCATTTT.

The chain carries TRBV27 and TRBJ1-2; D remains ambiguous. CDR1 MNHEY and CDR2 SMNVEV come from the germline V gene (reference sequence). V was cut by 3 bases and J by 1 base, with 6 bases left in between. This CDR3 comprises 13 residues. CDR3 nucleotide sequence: TGTGCCAGCAGTTTGAACAGTAACTATGGCTACACCTTC. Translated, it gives CASSLNSNYGYTF.

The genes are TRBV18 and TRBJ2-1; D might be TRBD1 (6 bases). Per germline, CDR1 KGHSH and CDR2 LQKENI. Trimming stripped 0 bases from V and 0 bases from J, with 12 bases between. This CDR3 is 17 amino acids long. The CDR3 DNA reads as TGTGCCAGCTCACCACCGGCCGGACAGCGCTCCTACAATGAGCAGTTCTTC. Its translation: CASSPPAGQRSYNEQFF. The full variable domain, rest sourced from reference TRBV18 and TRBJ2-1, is NAGVMQNPRHLVRRRGQEARLRCSPMKGHSHVYWYRQLPEEGLKFMVYLQKENIIDESGMPKERFSAEFPKEGPSILRIQQVVRGDSAAYFCASSPPAGQRSYNEQFFGPGTRLTVL.

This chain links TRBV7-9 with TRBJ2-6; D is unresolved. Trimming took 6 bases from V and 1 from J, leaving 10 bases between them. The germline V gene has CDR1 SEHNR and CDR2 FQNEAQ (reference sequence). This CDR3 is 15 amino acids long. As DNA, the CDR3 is TGTGCCAGCAGTCGTCGATTTTCTGGGGCCAACGTCCTGACTTTC. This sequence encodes CASSRRFSGANVLTF.

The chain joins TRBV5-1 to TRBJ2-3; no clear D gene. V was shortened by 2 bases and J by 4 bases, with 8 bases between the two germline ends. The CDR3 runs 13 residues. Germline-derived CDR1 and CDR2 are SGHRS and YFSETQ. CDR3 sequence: CASSFTTADTQYF. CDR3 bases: TGCGCCAGCAGCTTCACGACCGCAGATACGCAGTATTTT.

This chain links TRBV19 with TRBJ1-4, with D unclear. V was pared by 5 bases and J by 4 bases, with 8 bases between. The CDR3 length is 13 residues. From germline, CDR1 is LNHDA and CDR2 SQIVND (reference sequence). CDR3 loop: CASSFHGNEKLFF. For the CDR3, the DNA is TGTGCCAGTAGTTTCCATGGTAATGAAAAACTGTTTTTT. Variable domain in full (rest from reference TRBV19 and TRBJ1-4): DGGITQSPKYLFRKEGQNVTLSCEQNLNHDAMYWYRQDPGQGLRLIYYSQIVNDFQKGDIAEGYSVSREKKESFPLTVTSAQKNPTAFYLCASSFHGNEKLFFGSGTQLSVL.

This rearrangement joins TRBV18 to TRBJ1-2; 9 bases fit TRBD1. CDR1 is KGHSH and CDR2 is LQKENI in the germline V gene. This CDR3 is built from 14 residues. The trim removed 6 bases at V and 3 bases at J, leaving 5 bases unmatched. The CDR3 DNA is TGTGCCAGCTCGTTAGGACAGGGGCACTATGGCTACACCTTC. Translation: CASSLGQGHYGYTF.

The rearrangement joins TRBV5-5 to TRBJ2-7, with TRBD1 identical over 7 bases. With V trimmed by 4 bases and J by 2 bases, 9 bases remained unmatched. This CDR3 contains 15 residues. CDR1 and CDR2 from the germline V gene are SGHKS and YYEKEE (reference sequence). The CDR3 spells CASSTKAGGAYEQYF. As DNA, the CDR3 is TGTGCCAGCAGCACTAAGGCAGGGGGTGCCTACGAGCAGTACTTC.

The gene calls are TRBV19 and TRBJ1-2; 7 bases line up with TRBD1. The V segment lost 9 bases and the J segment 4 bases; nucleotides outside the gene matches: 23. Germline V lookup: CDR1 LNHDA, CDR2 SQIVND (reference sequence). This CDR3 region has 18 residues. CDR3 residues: CASLQIGQASNWAYGYTF. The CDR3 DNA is TGTGCCAGCCTCCAAATCGGACAGGCCTCAAATTGGGCCTATGGCTACACCTTC.

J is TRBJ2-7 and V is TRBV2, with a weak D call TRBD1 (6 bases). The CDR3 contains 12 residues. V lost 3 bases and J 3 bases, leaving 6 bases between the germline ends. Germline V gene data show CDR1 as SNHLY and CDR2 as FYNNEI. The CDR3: CASSDRGYEQYF. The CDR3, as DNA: TGTGCCAGCAGTGACAGGGGCTACGAGCAGTACTTC.

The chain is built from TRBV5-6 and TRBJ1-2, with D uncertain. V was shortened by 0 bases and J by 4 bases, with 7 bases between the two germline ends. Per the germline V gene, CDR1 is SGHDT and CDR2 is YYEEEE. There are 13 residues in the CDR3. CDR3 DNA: TGTGCCAGCAGCTTGGGGCAGTTCTATGGCTACACCTTC. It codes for CASSLGQFYGYTF.

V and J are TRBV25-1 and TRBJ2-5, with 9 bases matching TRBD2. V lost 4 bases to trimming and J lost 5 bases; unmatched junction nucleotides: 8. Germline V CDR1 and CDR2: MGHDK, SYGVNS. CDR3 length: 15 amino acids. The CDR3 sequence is CASSVGRGGVETQYF. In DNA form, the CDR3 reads TGTGCCAGCAGTGTCGGGCGGGGGGGCGTGGAGACCCAGTACTTC.

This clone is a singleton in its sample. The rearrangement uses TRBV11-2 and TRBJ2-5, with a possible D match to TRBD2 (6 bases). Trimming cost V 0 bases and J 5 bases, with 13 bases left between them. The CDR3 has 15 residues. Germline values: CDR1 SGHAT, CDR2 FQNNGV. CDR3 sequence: CASSLDHGGGETQYF. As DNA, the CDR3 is TGTGCCAGCAGCTTAGATCACGGGGGTGGGGAGACCCAGTACTTC.

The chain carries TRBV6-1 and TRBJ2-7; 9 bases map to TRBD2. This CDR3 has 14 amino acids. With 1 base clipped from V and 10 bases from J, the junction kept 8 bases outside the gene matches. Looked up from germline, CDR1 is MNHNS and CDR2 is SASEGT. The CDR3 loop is CASSEEIAGVLQYF. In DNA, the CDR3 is TGTGCCAGCAGTGAAGAGATAGCGGGAGTGTTACAGTACTTC.

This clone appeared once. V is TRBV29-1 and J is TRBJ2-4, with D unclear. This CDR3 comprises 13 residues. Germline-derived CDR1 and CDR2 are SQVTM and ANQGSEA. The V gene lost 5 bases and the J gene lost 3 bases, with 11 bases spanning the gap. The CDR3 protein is CSVPKSGKNIQYF. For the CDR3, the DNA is TGCAGCGTTCCCAAGTCGGGCAAAAACATTCAGTACTTC.

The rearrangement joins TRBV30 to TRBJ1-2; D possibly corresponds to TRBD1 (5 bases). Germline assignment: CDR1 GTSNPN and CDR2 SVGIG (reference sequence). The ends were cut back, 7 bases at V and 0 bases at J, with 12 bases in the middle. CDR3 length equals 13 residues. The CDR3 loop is CASRDPSNYGYTF. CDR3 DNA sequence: TGTGCCTCCCGGGACCCTTCTAACTATGGCTACACCTTC.